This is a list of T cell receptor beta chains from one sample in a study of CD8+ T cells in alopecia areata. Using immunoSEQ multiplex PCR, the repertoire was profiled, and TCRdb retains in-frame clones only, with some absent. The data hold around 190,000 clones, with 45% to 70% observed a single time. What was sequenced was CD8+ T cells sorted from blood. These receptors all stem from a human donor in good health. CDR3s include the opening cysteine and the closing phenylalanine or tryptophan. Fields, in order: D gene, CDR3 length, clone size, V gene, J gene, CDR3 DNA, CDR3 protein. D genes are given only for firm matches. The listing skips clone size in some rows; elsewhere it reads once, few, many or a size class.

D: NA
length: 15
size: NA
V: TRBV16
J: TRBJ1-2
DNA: TGTGCCAGCAGCCAATCTCCAGGGGTTAACTATGGCTACACCTTC
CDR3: CASSQSPGVNYGYTF

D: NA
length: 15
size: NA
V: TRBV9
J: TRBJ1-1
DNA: TGTGCCAGCAGCGTAGGAGGAGTCTGGAACACTGAAGCTTTCTTT
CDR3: CASSVGGVWNTEAFF

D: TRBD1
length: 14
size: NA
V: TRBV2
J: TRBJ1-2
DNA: TGTGCCAGCAGTCAGAGGACAGGGGATAATGGCTACACCTTC
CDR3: CASSQRTGDNGYTF

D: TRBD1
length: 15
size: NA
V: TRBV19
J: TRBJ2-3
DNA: TGTGCCAGTAGCACCCGGGACAGCCACACAGATACGCAGTATTTT
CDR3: CASSTRDSHTDTQYF

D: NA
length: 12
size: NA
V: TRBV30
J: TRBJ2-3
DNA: TGTGCCTGGGATGCTCCCGGAGATACGCAGTATTTT
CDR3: CAWDAPGDTQYF

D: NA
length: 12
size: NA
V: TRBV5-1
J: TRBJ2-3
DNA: TGCGCCAGCAGCTCGAGCACAGATACGCAGTATTTT
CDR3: CASSSSTDTQYF

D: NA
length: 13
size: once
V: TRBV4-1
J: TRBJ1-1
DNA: TGCGCCAGCAGTCATACAGATAACACTGAAGCTTTCTTT
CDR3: CASSHTDNTEAFF

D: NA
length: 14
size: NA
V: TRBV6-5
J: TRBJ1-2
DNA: TGTGCCAGCAGTTTTGCAGTCGAAGGATCTGGCTACACCTTC
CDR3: CASSFAVEGSGYTF

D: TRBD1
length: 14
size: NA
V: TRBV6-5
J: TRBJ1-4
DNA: TGTGCCAGCAGTTACTCTACAGGGGGGGAAAAACTGTTTTTT
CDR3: CASSYSTGGEKLFF

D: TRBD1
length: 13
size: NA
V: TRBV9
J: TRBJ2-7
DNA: TGTGCCAGCAGCGTTGGACAGGGGCGGGAGCAGTACTTC
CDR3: CASSVGQGREQYF

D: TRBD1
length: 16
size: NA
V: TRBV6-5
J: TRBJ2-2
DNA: TGTGCCAGCAGTTACTCTCACAGGGGGCAAACCGGGGAGCTGTTTTTT
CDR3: CASSYSHRGQTGELFF

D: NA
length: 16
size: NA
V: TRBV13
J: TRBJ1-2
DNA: TGTGCCAGCAGCCCCCGGGTCAGCCAAAACCTCTATGGCTACACCTTC
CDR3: CASSPRVSQNLYGYTF

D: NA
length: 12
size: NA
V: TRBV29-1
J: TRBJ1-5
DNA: TGCAGCGTTGAAGATCTTGGCCAGGGCCAGCATTTT
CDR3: CSVEDLGQGQHF

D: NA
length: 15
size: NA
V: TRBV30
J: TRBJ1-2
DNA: TGTGCCTGGAGTGCCCCGGGCAGTCTTAACTATGGCTACACCTTC
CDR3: CAWSAPGSLNYGYTF

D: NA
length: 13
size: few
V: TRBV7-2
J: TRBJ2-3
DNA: TGTGCCAGCAGCTTGGACAAAGGGGGGGCGCAGTATTTT
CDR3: CASSLDKGGAQYF

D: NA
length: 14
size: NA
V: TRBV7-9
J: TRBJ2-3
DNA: TGTGCCAGCAGCTCCCGGGACTGGAGAGATACGCAGTATTTT
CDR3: CASSSRDWRDTQYF

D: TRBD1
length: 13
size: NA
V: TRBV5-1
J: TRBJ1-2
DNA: TGCGCCAGCAGCTCTACAGGGGGCCATGGCTACACCTTC
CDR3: CASSSTGGHGYTF

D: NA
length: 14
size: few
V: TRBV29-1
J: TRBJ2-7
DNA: TGCAGCGTCGGAACCGGGACCACTCGGTACGAGCAGTACTTC
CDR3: CSVGTGTTRYEQYF

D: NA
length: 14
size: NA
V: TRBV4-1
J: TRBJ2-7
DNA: TGCGCCAGCAGCCACGTCGGGACATTCTACGAGCAGTACTTC
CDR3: CASSHVGTFYEQYF

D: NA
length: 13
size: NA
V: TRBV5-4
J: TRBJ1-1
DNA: TGTGCCAGCAGCGGCCCATGGAACACTGAAGCTTTCTTT
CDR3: CASSGPWNTEAFF

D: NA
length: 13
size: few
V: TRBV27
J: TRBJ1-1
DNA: TGTGCCAGCAGCCCCGCGGCAGGGGCAGAAGCTTTCTTT
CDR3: CASSPAAGAEAFF

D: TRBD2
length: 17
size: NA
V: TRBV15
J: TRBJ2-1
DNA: TGTGCCACCAGCAGAGACCCTGGACTAGCGGGGGACGATGAGCAGTTCTTC
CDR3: CATSRDPGLAGDDEQFF